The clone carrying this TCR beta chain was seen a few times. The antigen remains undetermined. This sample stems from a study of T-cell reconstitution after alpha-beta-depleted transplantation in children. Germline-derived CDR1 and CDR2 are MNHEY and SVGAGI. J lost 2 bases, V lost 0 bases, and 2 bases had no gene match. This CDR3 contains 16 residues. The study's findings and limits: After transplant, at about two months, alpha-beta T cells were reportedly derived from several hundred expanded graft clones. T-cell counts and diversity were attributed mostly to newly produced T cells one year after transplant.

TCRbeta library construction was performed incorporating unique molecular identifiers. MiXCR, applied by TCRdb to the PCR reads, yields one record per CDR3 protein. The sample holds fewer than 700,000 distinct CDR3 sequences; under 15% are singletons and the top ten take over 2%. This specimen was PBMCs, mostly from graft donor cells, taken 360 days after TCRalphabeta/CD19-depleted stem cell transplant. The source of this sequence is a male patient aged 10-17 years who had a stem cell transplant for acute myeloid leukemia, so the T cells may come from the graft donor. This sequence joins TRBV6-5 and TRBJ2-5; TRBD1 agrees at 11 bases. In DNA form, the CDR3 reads TGTGCCAGCAGTTACTCCCGGGACAGGGGGCAAGAGACCCAGTACTTC. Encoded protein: CASSYSRDRGQETQYF.